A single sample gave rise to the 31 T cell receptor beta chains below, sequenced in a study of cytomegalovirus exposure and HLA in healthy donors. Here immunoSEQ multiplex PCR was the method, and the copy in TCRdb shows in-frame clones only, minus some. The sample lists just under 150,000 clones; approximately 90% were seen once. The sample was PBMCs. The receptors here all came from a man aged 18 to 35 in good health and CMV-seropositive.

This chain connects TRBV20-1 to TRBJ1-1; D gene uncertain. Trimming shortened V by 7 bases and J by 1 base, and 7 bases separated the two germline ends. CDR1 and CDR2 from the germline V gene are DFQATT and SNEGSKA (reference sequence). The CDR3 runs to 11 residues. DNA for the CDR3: TGCAGTGAGAGGCGGAACACTGAAGCTTTCTTT. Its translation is CSERRNTEAFF.

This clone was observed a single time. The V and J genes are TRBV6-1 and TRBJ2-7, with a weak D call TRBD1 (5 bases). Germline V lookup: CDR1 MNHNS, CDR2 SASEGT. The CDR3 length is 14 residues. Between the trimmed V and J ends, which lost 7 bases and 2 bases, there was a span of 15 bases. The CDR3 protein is CASKSDRPTYEQYF. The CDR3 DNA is TGTGCCAGCAAGAGCGACAGACCAACCTACGAGCAGTACTTC.

CDR3 coding DNA: TGTGCCAGCTGGAGAGGGGGAAAGTATGGCTACACCTTC. Its protein product is CASWRGGKYGYTF. The chain has TRBV6-6 and TRBJ1-2; D might be TRBD1 (6 bases). In germline, CDR1 is MNHNY, CDR2 SVGAGI (reference sequence). The CDR3 has 13 amino acids. V was pared by 8 bases and J by 5 bases, with 15 bases between.

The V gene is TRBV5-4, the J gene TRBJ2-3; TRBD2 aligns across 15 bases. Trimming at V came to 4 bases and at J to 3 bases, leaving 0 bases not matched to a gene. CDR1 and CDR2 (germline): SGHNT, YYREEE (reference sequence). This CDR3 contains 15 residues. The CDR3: CASSGTSGRTDTQYF. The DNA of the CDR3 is TGTGCCAGCAGCGGGACTAGCGGGAGGACAGATACGCAGTATTTT.

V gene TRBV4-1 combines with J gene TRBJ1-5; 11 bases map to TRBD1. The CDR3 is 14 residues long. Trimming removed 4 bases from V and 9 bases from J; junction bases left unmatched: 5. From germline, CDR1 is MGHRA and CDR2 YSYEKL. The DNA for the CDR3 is TGCGCCAGCAGCCCTGGACAGGGGGCGATGCCCCAGCATTTT. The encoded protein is CASSPGQGAMPQHF.

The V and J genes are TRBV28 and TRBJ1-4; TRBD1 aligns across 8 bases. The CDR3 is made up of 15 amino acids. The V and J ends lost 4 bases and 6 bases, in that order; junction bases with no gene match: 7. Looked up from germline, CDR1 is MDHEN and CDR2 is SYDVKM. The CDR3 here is CASSSGQGSDEKLFF. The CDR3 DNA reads TGTGCCAGCAGTTCCGGACAGGGAAGTGATGAAAAACTGTTTTTT.

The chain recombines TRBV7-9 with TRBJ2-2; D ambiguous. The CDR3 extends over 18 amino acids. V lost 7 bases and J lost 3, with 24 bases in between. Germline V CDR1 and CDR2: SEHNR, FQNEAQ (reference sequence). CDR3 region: CASTVLDGPAVHTGELFF. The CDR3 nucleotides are TGTGCCAGCACGGTCCTTGATGGTCCTGCCGTCCACACCGGGGAGCTGTTTTTT.

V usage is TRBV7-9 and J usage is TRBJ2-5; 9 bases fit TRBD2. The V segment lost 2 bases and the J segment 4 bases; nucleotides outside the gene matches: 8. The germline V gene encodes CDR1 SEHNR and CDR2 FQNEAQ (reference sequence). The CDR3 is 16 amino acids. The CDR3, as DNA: TGTGCCAGCAGCTTATTCGGTAGCGGGAGTCGAGAGACCCAGTACTTC. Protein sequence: CASSLFGSGSRETQYF.

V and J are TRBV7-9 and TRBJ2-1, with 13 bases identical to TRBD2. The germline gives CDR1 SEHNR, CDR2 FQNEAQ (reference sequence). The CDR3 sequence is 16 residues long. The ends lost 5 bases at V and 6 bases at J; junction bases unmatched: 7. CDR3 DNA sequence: TGTGCCAGCAGCCCCCGGACTAGCGGGGGATTCAATGAGCAGTTCTTC. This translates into CASSPRTSGGFNEQFF. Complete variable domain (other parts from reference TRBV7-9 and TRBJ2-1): DTGVSQNPRHKITKRGQNVTFRCDPISEHNRLYWYRQTLGQGPEFLTYFQNEAQLEKSRLLSDRFSAERPKGSFSTLEIQRTEQGDSAMYLCASSPRTSGGFNEQFFGPGTRLTVL.

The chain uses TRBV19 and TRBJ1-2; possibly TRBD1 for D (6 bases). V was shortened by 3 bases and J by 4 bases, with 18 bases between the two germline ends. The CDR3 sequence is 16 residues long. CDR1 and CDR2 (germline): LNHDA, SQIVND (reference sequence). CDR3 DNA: TGTGCCAGTAGTATTAGTGCAGGGGAGAATACCTATGGCTACACCTTC. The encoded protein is CASSISAGENTYGYTF.

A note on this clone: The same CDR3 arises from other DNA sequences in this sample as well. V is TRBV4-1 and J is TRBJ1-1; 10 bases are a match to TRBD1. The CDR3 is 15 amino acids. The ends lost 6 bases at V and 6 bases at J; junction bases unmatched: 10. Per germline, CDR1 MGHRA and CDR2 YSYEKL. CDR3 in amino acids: CASRDLTGGSAEAFF. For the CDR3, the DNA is TGCGCCAGCAGGGACTTGACAGGGGGCAGCGCTGAAGCTTTCTTT.

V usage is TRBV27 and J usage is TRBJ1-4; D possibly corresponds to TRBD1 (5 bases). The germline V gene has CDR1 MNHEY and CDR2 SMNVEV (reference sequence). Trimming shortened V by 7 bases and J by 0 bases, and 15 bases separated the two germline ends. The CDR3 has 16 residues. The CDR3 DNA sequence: TGTGCCAGCAAAGGCGGGGGTGCGGCAACTAATGAAAAACTGTTTTTT. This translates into CASKGGGAATNEKLFF.

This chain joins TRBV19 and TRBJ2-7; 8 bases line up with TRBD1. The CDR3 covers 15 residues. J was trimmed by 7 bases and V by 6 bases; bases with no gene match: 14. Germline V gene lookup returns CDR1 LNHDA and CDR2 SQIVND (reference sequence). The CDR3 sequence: CASSPSGTGSWEQYF. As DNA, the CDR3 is TGTGCCAGTAGCCCCTCGGGGACAGGTTCTTGGGAGCAGTACTTC. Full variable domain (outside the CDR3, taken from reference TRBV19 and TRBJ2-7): DGGITQSPKYLFRKEGQNVTLSCEQNLNHDAMYWYRQDPGQGLRLIYYSQIVNDFQKGDIAEGYSVSREKKESFPLTVTSAQKNPTAFYLCASSPSGTGSWEQYFGPGTRLTVT.

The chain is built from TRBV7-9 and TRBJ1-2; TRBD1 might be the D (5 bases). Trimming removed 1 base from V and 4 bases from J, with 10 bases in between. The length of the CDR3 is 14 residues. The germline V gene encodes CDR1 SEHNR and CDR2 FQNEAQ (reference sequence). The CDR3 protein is CASSLVGASYGYTF. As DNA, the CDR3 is TGTGCCAGCAGCTTAGTAGGGGCCAGCTATGGCTACACCTTC.

The DNA of the CDR3 is TGTGCCAGCAGTGACCCGGGACTAGCGGGAAACACAGATACGCAGTATTTT. Protein sequence: CASSDPGLAGNTDTQYF. The J gene is TRBJ2-3, the V gene TRBV25-1; 13 bases agree with TRBD2. The germline gives CDR1 MGHDK, CDR2 SYGVNS. The CDR3 loop spans 17 amino acids. V gave up 3 bases and J gave up 2 bases; unmatched junction bases: 5.

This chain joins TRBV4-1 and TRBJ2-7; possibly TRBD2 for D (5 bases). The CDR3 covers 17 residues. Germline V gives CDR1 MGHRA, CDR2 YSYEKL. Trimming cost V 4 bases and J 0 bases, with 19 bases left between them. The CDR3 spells CASSRVPTGISSYEQYF. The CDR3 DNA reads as TGCGCCAGCAGCCGGGTCCCAACCGGGATTAGCTCCTACGAGCAGTACTTC.

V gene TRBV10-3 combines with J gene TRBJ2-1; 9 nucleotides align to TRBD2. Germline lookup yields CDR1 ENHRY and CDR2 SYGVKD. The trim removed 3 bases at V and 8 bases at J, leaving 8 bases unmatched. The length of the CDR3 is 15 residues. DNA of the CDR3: TGTGCCATCAGTGATGGTGCAGCGGGAGGCGATGAGCAGTTCTTC. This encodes CAISDGAAGGDEQFF.

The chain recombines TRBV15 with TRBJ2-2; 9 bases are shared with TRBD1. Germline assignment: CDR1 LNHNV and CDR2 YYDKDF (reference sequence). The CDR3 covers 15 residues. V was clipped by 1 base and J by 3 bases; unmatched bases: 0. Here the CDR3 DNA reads TGTGCCACCAGCAGAGGGACAGGGGACACCGGGGAGCTGTTTTTT. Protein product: CATSRGTGDTGELFF.

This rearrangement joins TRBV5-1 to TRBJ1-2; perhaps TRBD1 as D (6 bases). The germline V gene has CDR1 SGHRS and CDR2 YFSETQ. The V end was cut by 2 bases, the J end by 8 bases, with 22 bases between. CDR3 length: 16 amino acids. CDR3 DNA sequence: TGCGCCAGCAGCTTCGCGAGAGCAGGGGTCACAGGGGGCTACACCTTC. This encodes CASSFARAGVTGGYTF.

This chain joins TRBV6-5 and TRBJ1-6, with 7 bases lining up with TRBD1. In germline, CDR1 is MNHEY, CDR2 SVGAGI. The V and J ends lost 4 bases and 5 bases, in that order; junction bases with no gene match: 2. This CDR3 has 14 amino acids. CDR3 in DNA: TGTGCCAGCAGTTCCGGGACAGATAATTCACCCCTCCACTTT. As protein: CASSSGTDNSPLHF.

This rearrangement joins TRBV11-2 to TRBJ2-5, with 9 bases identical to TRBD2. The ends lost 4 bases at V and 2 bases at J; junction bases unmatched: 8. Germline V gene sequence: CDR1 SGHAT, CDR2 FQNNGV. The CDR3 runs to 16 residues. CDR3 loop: CASSSSGGRGQETQYF. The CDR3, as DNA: TGTGCCAGCAGCTCCTCGGGCGGGAGGGGGCAAGAGACCCAGTACTTC.

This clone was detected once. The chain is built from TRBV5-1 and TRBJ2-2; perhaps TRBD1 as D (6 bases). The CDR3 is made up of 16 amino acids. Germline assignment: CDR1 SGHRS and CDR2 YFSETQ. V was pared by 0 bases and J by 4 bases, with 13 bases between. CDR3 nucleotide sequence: TGCGCCAGCAGCTTGGTGAACAGGGTCTCCACCGGGGAGCTGTTTTTT. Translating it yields CASSLVNRVSTGELFF.

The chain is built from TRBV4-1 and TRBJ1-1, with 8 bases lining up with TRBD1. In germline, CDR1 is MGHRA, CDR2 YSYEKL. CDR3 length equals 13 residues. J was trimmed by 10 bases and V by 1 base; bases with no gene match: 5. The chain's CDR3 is CASSQGQGTGAFF. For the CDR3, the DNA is TGCGCCAGCAGCCAAGGACAGGGGACGGGAGCTTTCTTT.

CDR3: CASTKQGRAGELFF. CDR3 sequence (DNA): TGTGCCAGCACTAAACAGGGTCGCGCCGGGGAGCTGTTTTTT. This chain uses TRBV6-5 with TRBJ2-2; tentative D call: TRBD1 (6 bases). Germline V gene lookup returns CDR1 MNHEY and CDR2 SVGAGI. The CDR3 has 14 residues. V dropped 7 bases and J dropped 6 bases, with 15 bases sitting between them.

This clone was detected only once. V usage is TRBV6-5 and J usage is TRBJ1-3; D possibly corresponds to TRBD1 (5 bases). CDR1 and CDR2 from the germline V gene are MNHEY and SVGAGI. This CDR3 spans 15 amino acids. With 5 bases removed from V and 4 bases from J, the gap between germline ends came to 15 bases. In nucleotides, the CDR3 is TGTGCCAGCAGTCTAAGGGGCGAAAGAGGAAACACCATATATTTT. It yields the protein CASSLRGERGNTIYF.

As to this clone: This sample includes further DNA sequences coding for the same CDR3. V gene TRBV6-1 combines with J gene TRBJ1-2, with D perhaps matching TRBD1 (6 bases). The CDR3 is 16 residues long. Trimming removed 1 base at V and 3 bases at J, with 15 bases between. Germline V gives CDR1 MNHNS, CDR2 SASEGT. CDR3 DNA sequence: TGTGCCAGCAGTGAAGTTGGCGGGGGGCGACACTATGGCTACACCTTC. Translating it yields CASSEVGGGRHYGYTF.

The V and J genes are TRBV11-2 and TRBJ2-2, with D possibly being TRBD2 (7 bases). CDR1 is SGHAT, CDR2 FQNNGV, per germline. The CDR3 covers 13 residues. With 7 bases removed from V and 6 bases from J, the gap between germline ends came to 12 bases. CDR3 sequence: CASTLGGPGELFF. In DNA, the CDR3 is TGTGCCAGCACGCTGGGGGGGCCCGGGGAGCTGTTTTTT. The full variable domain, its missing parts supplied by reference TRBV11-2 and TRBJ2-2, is EAGVAQSPRYKIIEKRQSVAFWCNPISGHATLYWYQQILGQGPKLLIQFQNNGVVDDSQLPKDRFSAERLKGVDSTLKIQPAKLEDSAVYLCASTLGGPGELFFGEGSRLTVL.

The CDR3 sequence is CAWSVHMGLKAFF. The CDR3 nucleotides read TGTGCCTGGAGTGTACATATGGGACTCAAAGCTTTCTTT. The chain is built from TRBV30 and TRBJ1-1; D is perhaps TRBD1 (5 bases). V was cut by 0 bases and J by 9 bases, with 14 bases left in between. This CDR3 contains 13 residues. Germline V CDR1 and CDR2: GTSNPN, SVGIG (reference sequence).

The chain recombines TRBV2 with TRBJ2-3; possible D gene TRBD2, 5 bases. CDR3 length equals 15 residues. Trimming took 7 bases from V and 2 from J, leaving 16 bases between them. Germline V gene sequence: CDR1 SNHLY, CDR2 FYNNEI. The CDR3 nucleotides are TGTGCCAGCAAGGCCAGCGTCGGGAACACAGATACGCAGTATTTT. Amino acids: CASKASVGNTDTQYF.

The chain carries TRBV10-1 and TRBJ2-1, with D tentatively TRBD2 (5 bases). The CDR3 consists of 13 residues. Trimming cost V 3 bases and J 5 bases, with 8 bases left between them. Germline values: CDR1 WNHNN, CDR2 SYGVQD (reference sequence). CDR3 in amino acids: CASSDQRNNEQFF. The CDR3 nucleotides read TGCGCCAGCAGTGACCAGCGGAACAATGAGCAGTTCTTC.

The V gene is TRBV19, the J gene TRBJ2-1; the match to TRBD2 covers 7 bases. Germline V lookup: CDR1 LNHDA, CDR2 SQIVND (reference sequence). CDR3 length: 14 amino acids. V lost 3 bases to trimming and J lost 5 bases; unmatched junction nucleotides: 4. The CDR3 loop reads CASSISAGDNEQFF. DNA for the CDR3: TGTGCCAGTAGTATCTCGGCGGGGGACAATGAGCAGTTCTTC.